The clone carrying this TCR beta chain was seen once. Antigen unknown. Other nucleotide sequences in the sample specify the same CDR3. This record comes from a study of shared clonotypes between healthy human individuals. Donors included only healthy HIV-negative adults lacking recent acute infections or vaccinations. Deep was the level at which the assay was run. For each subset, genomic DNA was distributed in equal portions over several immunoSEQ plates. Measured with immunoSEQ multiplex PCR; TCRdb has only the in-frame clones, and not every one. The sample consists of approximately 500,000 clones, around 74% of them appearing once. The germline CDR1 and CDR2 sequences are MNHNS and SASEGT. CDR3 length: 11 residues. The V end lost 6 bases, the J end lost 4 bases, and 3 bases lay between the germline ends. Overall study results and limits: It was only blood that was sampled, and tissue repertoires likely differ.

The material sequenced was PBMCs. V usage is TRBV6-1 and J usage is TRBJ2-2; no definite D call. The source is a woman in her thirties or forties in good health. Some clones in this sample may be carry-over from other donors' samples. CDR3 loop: CASRGTGELFF. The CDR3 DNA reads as TGTGCCAGCAGGGGCACCGGGGAGCTGTTTTTT.